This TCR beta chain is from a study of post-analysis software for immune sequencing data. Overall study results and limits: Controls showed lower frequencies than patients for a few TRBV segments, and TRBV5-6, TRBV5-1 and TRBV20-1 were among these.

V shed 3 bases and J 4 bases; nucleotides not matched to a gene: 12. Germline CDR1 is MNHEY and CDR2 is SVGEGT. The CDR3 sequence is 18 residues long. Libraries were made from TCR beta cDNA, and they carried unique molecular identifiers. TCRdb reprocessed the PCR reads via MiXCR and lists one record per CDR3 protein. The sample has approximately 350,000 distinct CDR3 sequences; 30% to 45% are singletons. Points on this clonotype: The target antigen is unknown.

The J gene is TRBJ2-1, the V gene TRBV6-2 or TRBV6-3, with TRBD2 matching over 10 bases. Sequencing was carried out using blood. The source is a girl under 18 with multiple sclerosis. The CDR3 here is CASSYIQASGGLYNEQFF. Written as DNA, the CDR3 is TGTGCCAGCAGTTATATCCAGGCTAGCGGGGGCCTTTACAATGAGCAGTTCTTC.